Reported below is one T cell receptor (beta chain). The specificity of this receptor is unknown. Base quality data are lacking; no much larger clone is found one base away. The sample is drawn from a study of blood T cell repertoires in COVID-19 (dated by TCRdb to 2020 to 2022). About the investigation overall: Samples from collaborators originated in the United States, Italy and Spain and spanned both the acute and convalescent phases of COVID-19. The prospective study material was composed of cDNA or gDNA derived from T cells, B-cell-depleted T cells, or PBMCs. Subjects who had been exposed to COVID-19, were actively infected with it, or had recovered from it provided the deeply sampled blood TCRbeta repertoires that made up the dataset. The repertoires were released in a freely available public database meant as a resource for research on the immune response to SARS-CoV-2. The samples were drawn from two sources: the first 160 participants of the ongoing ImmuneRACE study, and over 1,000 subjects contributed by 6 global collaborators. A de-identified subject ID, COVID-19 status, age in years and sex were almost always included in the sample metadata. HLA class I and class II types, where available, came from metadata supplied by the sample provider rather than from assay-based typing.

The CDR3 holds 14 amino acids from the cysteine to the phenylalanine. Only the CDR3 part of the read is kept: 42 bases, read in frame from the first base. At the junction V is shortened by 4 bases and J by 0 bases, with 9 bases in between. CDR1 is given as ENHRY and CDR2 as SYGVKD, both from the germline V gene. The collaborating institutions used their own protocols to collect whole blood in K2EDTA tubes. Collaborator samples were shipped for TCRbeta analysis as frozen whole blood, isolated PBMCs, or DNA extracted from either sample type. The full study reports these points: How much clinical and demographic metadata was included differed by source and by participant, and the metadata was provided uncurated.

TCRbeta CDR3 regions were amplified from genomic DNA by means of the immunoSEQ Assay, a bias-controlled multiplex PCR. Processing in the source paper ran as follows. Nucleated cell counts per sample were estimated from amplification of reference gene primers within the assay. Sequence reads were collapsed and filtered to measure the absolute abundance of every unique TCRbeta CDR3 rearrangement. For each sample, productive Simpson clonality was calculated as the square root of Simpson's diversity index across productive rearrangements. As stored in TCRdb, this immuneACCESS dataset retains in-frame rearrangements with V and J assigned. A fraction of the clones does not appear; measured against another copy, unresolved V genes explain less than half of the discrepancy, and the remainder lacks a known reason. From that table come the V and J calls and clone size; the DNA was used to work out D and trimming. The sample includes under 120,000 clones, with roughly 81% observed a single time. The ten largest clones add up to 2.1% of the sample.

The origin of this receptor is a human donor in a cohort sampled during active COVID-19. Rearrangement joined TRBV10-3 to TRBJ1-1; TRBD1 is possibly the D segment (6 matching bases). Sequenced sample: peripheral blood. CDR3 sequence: CAISADSLNTEAFF. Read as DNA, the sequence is TGTGCCATCAGTGCGGACAGTCTGAACACTGAAGCTTTCTTT.